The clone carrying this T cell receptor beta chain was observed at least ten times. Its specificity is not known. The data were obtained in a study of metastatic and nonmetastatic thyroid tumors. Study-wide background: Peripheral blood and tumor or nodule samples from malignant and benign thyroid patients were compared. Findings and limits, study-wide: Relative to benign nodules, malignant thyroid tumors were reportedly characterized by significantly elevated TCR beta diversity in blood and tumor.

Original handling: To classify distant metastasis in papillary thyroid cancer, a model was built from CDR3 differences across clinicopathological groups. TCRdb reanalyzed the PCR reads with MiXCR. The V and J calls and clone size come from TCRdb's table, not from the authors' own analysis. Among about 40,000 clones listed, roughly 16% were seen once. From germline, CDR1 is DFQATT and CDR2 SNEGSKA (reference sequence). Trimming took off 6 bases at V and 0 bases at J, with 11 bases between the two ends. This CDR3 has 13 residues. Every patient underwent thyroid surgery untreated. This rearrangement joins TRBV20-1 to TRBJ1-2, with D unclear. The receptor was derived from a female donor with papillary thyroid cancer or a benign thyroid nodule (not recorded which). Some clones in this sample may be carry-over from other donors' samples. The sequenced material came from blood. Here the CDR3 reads CSATDQTNYGYTF. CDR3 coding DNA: TGCAGTGCCACAGACCAAACTAACTATGGCTACACCTTC.